The rows below give T cell receptor beta chains drawn from one sample of a study of T cells of healthy individuals. In TCRdb, the 5' RACE reads were re-called with MiXCR into one record per CDR3 protein. The data contain some 41,000 distinct CDR3 sequences, about 4.5% of them singletons. The receptors were sampled from a human donor in good health. CDR3s include the opening cysteine and the closing phenylalanine or tryptophan. The D gene is left open where the match is weak. Clone size appears in some rows only: once, few, many, or a class for an expanded clone.

many	TRBJ2-3	TRBV6-1	TRBD2	CASSALAGGLLDTQYF	TGTGCCAGCAGCGCCTTAGCGGGGGGGCTATTGGATACGCAGTATTTT
few	TRBJ1-2	TRBV27	.	CASSHKPTWEGLAGGYTF	TGTGCCAGCAGCCATAAACCCACCTGGGAGGGCCTTGCAGGTGGCTACACCTTC
many	TRBJ1-2	TRBV18	TRBD1	CASSPGTVPDYGYTF	TGTGCCAGCTCACCCGGGACAGTCCCCGACTATGGCTACACCTTC
.	TRBJ1-6	TRBV12-3/TRBV12-4	.	CASQTGRNSPLHF	TGTGCCAGTCAAACAGGGCGAAATTCACCCCTCCACTTT
many	TRBJ1-4	TRBV7-2	TRBD1	CASRSSGQGNEKLFF	TGTGCCAGCAGGTCCAGCGGACAGGGTAATGAAAAACTGTTTTTT
many	TRBJ2-1	TRBV10-3	.	CAISESAGVEDEQFF	TGTGCCATCAGTGAGTCGGCAGGTGTCGAGGATGAGCAGTTCTTC
many	TRBJ2-6	TRBV23-1	.	CASSHLSGANVLTF	TGCGCCAGCAGTCACCTGTCTGGGGCCAACGTCCTGACTTTC
many	TRBJ2-3	TRBV5-1	TRBD2	CASSLTSGHTDTQYF	TGCGCCAGCAGCCTGACTAGCGGACACACAGATACGCAGTATTTT
many	TRBJ1-1	TRBV6-1	.	CASSGYRDTEAFF	TGTGCCAGCAGTGGATACCGGGACACTGAAGCTTTCTTT
many	TRBJ2-7	TRBV7-2	.	CASSLGGRNPYEQYF	TGTGCCAGCAGCTTAGGAGGCCGAAACCCCTACGAGCAGTACTTC
few	TRBJ2-7	TRBV28	.	CASSLGPVDSEQYF	TGTGCCAGCAGTTTAGGACCGGTTGACTCCGAGCAGTACTTC
many	TRBJ1-2	TRBV6-2/TRBV6-3	.	CASSATGTANYGYTF	TGTGCCAGCAGTGCCACCGGGACGGCTAACTATGGCTACACCTTC
many	TRBJ1-2	TRBV29-1	TRBD1	CSVGTGGGGYTF	TGCAGCGTAGGGACAGGGGGCGGTGGCTACACCTTC
many	TRBJ1-5	TRBV2	.	CASSEDAGGGSQPQHF	TGTGCCAGCAGTGAAGATGCCGGCGGAGGTAGTCAGCCCCAGCATTTT
few	TRBJ2-1	TRBV7-2	.	CASKPQTGSYNEQFF	TGTGCCAGCAAGCCCCAGACCGGCTCCTACAATGAGCAGTTCTTC
many	TRBJ2-7	TRBV20-1	TRBD1	CSARPARQGSYEQYF	TGCAGTGCTCGCCCAGCGAGACAGGGGTCCTACGAGCAGTACTTC
many	TRBJ1-2	TRBV29-1	.	CSVEGIGRLRGYTF	TGCAGCGTTGAAGGTATCGGACGTCTGCGCGGCTACACCTTC
many	TRBJ2-3	TRBV4-3	TRBD2	CASSQGTSWNTQYF	TGCGCCAGCAGCCAAGGGACTAGTTGGAATACGCAGTATTTT
.	TRBJ2-7	TRBV24-1	.	CATSDHGYEQYF	TGTGCCACCAGTGACCACGGTTACGAGCAGTACTTC
many	TRBJ1-2	TRBV28	.	CASSLVGGYGYTF	TGTGCCAGCAGCCTGGTGGGAGGTTATGGCTACACCTTC
many	TRBJ1-5	TRBV12-3/TRBV12-4	TRBD1	CASSSTGVNSNQPQHF	TGTGCCAGCAGTTCCACAGGGGTTAATAGCAATCAGCCCCAGCATTTT
many	TRBJ2-5	TRBV20-1	.	CSALTGSLETQYF	TGCAGTGCCCTGACCGGAAGCCTGGAGACCCAGTACTTC
many	TRBJ2-1	TRBV2	.	CASIRQFSSYNEQFF	TGTGCCAGCATCCGACAGTTCAGCTCCTACAATGAGCAGTTCTTC
.	TRBJ2-7	TRBV18	.	CASSSTHSGSLGYEQYF	TGTGCCAGCTCATCAACCCATTCGGGCTCTTTAGGCTACGAGCAGTACTTC
.	TRBJ1-4	TRBV5-4	.	CAGSVGGVDEKLFF	TGTGCCGGCTCGGTTGGGGGAGTCGATGAAAAACTGTTTTTT
few	TRBJ2-1	TRBV2	.	CASSYRVNEQFF	TGTGCCAGCAGTTACAGGGTGAATGAGCAGTTCTTC
many	TRBJ1-5	TRBV20-1	TRBD1	CSARGQGMSQPQHF	TGCAGTGCTAGAGGACAGGGAATGAGTCAGCCCCAGCATTTT
few	TRBJ2-1	TRBV6-1	.	CASSEMGTAGDNEQFF	TGTGCCAGCAGTGAAATGGGGACAGCGGGCGACAATGAGCAGTTCTTC
many	TRBJ2-3	TRBV2	.	CASSDWRGSTDTQYF	TGTGCCAGCAGTGATTGGCGGGGCAGCACAGATACGCAGTATTTT
few	TRBJ1-2	TRBV18	.	CASSPGGLTGRGYGYNF	TGTGCCAGCTCACCGGGGGGTCTGACTGGAAGAGGGTATGGCTACAACTTC
few	TRBJ1-1	TRBV7-3	.	CASSSRANTEAFF	TGTGCCAGCAGCTCCAGGGCGAACACTGAAGCTTTCTTT
many	TRBJ1-1	TRBV11-2	TRBD1	CASRRITGGKSPEAFF	TGTGCCAGCAGACGGATTACAGGGGGCAAGTCCCCTGAAGCTTTCTTT
few	TRBJ2-3	TRBV24-1	.	CATSDVRHGRGTDTQYF	TGTGCCACCAGTGACGTGAGACACGGACGAGGCACAGATACGCAGTATTTT
many	TRBJ1-6	TRBV6-2/TRBV6-3	.	CASRTTASSYNSPLHF	TGTGCCAGCAGAACGACGGCGAGCTCCTATAATTCACCCCTCCACTTT
many	TRBJ1-6	TRBV28	TRBD1	CASRSDRVFSPLHF	TGTGCCAGCAGATCCGACAGGGTTTTTTCACCCCTCCACTTT
few	TRBJ2-5	TRBV11-2	TRBD1	CASSLWSGRGKETQYF	TGTGCCAGCAGCTTATGGAGTGGCAGGGGGAAAGAGACCCAGTACTTC
few	TRBJ2-6	TRBV5-1	.	CASSQILSSGANVLTF	TGCGCCAGCAGCCAAATTTTGTCCTCTGGGGCCAACGTCCTGACTTTC
.	TRBJ1-5	TRBV6-2/TRBV6-3	.	CASKDSNQPQHF	TGTGCCAGCAAAGATAGCAATCAGCCCCAGCATTTT
.	TRBJ1-1	TRBV6-1	TRBD1	CASIDRVVTEAFF	TGTGCCAGCATTGACAGGGTTGTGACTGAAGCTTTCTTT
.	TRBJ2-4	TRBV11-1	.	CASSRGGGRKNIQYF	TGTGCCAGCAGCAGGGGGGGAGGGCGCAAAAACATTCAGTACTTC
many	TRBJ1-1	TRBV20-1	.	CSADRTVGTEAFF	TGCAGTGCTGACCGGACAGTGGGGACTGAAGCTTTCTTT
few	TRBJ2-2	TRBV21-1	.	CATGDRLGTGELFF	TGTGCCACGGGCGACAGGCTCGGCACCGGGGAGCTGTTTTTT
many	TRBJ1-2	TRBV2	.	CASSEAKGGEGGYTF	TGTGCCAGCAGTGAAGCAAAGGGGGGAGAGGGCGGCTACACCTTC
many	TRBJ1-6	TRBV6-6	.	CASRSPSQHQLHF	TGTGCCAGCAGGTCCCCCTCCCAACATCAGCTCCACTTT
few	TRBJ2-5	TRBV11-3	.	CASSLVRGDGSYQETQYF	TGTGCCAGCAGCTTAGTACGAGGGGACGGATCTTACCAAGAGACCCAGTACTTC
many	TRBJ1-3	TRBV13	.	CASSFGSGNTIYF	TGTGCCAGCAGCTTTGGCTCTGGAAACACCATATATTTT
few	TRBJ2-3	TRBV5-1	.	CASSLGRGPSTDTQYF	TGCGCCAGCAGCTTGGGTCGGGGGCCTAGCACAGATACGCAGTATTTT
many	TRBJ2-7	TRBV20-1	TRBD1	CSVFRGYEQYF	TGCAGTGTTTTCAGGGGGTACGAGCAGTACTTC
few	TRBJ2-7	TRBV11-1	.	CASSLEGTTYYEQYF	TGTGCCAGCAGCTTAGAAGGGACAACTTACTACGAGCAGTACTTC
few	TRBJ2-3	TRBV5-5	.	CASSSEGRQDTQYF	TGTGCCAGCAGCTCCGAGGGGAGACAAGATACGCAGTATTTT
.	TRBJ2-2	TRBV7-9	.	CASAGVRQLNTGELFF	TGTGCCAGTGCAGGGGTGCGCCAATTGAACACCGGGGAGCTGTTTTTT
many	TRBJ2-3	TRBV7-9	.	CASSPAFTSTDTQYF	TGTGCCAGCAGTCCTGCCTTCACTAGCACAGATACGCAGTATTTT